This paragraph covers one TCR beta chain sequence. The target antigen is unknown. The record originates from a study of T cell repertoires in cytomegalovirus infection. Study-level background: Researchers turned to recently identified HLA-C-restricted CMV epitopes as well as well-studied HLA-B-restricted ones. In public TCR beta signatures, there were indications of both CMV infection and matching HLA type. Whole-study findings and limits: HLA-C-restricted CMV-specific TCR beta clonotypes were dominant in the ex vivo response. Adding up the frequency of public TCR beta families identified people who carried CMV plus the relevant HLA.

TCRdb ran MiXCR on the reads and lists one entry per CDR3 protein. The sample contains about 470,000 distinct CDR3 sequences, about 42% of which appear only once. The TCR originated in a human donor in good health (CMV status not recorded). Some clones in this sample may be carry-over from other donors' samples. Material: cultured PBMCs, obtained from culture after CMV antigen stimulation.

The CDR3 protein is CASSFRANEKLFF. CDR3 DNA: TGTGCCAGCAGTTTCCGGGCTAATGAAAAACTGTTTTTT. The chain employs TRBV12-3 or TRBV12-4 and TRBJ1-4; no reliable D call. The CDR3 runs 13 residues. Trimming shortened V by 3 bases and J by 3 bases, and 5 bases separated the two germline ends.